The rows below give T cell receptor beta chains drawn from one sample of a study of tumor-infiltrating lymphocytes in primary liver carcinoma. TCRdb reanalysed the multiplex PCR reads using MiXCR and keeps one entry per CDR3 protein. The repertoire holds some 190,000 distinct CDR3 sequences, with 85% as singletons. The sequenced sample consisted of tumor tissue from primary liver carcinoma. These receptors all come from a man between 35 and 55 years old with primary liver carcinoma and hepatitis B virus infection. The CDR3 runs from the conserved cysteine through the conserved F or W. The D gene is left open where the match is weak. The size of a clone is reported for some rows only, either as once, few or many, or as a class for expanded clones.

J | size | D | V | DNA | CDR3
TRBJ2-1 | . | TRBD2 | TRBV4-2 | TGTGCCAGCAGCCATGCTAGCGGACTGTCCTACAATGATCAGTTCTTC | CASSHASGLSYNDQFF
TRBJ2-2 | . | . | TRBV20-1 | TGCAGTGCCCACGTGATTCCGCGGACCGGGGAGCTGTTTTTT | CSAHVIPRTGELFF
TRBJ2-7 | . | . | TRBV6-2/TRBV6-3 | TGTGCCAGCAGTTACTCATTACAGACAAACTCCTACGAGCAGTATTTC | CASSYSLQTNSYEQYF
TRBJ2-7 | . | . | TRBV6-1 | TGTGTCAGCAGGCGCCTAGGAAGGGTCCACCACGAGCAGTACTTC | CVSRRLGRVHHEQYF
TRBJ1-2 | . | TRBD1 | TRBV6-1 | TGTGCTGGCAGTGCCCTTAGAGGGGGCGAAGGCTACACCTTC | CAGSALRGGEGYTF
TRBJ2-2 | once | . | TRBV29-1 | TGCAGCGTTGGACTAGTGAGCACCGGGGAGCCGTTTTTT | CSVGLVSTGEPFF
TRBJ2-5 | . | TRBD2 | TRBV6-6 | TGTGCCACCAGCCAATGGGGTTTACTGACTAACGGGAGGGCCGTAGAGACCCAGTACTTC | CATSQWGLLTNGRAVETQYF
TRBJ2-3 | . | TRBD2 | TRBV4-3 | TGCGCCTGCAGCCCGACTAGCGGGACAGATACGCAATATTTT | CACSPTSGTDTQYF
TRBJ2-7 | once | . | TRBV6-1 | TGTGCCAGCAAACGGACATGGGTCCCCTACGAGCAGTACTTC | CASKRTWVPYEQYF
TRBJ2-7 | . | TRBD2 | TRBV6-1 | TGTGCCAGCGGTGAAGAGGGAGTAGCGGGAGGCTACGAGCAGTACTTC | CASGEEGVAGGYEQYF
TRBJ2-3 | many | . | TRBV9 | TGTGCCAGCAGCGTAGCAACGGAGGGGGGTACGCAGTATTTT | CASSVATEGGTQYF
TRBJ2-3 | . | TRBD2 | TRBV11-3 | TGTGTCAGCAGCTTTAGCGGGAGGCGGACAGATTCGGAGTATTTT | CVSSFSGRRTDSEYF
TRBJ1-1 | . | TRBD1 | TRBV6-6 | TGTGCCAGTACCACAGGGGGGACTACTGAAGCTTCCTTT | CASTTGGTTEASF
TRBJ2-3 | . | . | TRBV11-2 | TGTGCCAGCAGCTTAGATCGACAAGGGGATACGCGGTATTTT | CASSLDRQGDTRYF
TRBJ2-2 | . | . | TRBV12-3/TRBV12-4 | TGTGCCAGCAGTTTTGGGGGGGCAGTAAGCACCGAGGAGCTGTGTTTT | CASSFGGAVSTEELCF
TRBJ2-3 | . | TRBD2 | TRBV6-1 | TGTGCCAGCATGCAACTAGCGGGAGCAAGCAAAGATACGCAGTATTTT | CASMQLAGASKDTQYF
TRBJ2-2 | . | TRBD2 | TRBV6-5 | TGTGCCAGCAGTTACTTGACTAGCGGGAGACCCGAGGAGCTCTTTTTT | CASSYLTSGRPEELFF
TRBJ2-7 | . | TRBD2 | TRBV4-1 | TGCGCCAGCAGTCAAGAAAGGATTAGCGGGAGTCTATACGAGCAGTACTTC | CASSQERISGSLYEQYF
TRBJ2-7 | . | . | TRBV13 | TGTGCCAGCAGCCTTGACTACGAGCAGTACTTC | CASSLDYEQYF